This T cell receptor (beta chain) was recovered during a study of T-cell memory formation after mild COVID-19. Barcoded TCR alpha and TCR beta cDNA libraries with UMIs came from 5'RACE using constant-segment primers. TCRdb reanalysed the 5' RACE reads using MiXCR and keeps one entry per CDR3 protein. The repertoire holds around 180,000 distinct CDR3 sequences, around 15% seen once, with about 2% in the top ten. Notes on this clonotype: The target antigen is unknown.

General study points: Clones which contracted sat mainly in CM and EM if CD4+, and in EMRA if CD8+. Pre-infection memory carried some responding clones, suggesting that cross-reactive memory joined. SARS-CoV-2 specificity of second-wave clones peaking day 37 was unconfirmed.

Germline assignment: CDR1 SQVTM and CDR2 ANQGSEA. CDR3 size: 12 residues. V gave up 8 bases and J gave up 0 bases, with 9 bases separating them. The sequencing sample was made of PBMCs or a T cell subset sorted from them (not recorded which). The clonotype originates from an adult woman who had mild COVID-19 (a few samples of this study predate the infection). Cell type and time point are not known. This chain joins TRBV29-1 and TRBJ2-3; TRBD2 is a possible D gene (5 bases). For the CDR3, the DNA is TGCAGCCCCCGGACTAGCACAGATACGCAGTATTTT. Translated, it gives CSPRTSTDTQYF.